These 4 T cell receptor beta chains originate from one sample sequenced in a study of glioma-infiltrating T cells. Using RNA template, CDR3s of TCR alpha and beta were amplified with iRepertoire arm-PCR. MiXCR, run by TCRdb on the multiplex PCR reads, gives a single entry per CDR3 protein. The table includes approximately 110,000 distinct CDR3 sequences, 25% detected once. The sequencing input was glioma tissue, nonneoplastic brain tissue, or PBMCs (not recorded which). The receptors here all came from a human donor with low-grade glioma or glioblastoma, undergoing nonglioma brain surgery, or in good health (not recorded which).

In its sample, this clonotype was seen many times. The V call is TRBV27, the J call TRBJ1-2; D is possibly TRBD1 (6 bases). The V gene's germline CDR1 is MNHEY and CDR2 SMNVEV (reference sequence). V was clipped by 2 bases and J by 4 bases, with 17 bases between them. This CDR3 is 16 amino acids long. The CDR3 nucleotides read TGTGCCAGCAGTTTACAGCCGGCTTGGGACACCTATGGCTACACCTTC. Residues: CASSLQPAWDTYGYTF.

The CDR3 coding sequence is TGTGCCAGCAGCCTCAGGGACAGGAAAAATTCACCCCTCCACTTT. The encoded protein is CASSLRDRKNSPLHF. J is TRBJ1-6 and V is TRBV3-1; the match to TRBD1 covers 8 bases. This CDR3 comprises 15 residues. CDR1 and CDR2 from the germline V gene are LGHDT and YNNKEL (reference sequence). The V segment lost 4 bases and the J segment 7 bases; nucleotides outside the gene matches: 6.

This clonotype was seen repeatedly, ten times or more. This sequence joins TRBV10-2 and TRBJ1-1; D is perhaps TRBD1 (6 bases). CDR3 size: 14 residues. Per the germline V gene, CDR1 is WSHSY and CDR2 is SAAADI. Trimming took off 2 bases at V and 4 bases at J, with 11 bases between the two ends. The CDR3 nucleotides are TGCGCCAGCAGTGAGACAGGGATGAGCACTGAAGCTTTCTTT. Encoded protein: CASSETGMSTEAFF.

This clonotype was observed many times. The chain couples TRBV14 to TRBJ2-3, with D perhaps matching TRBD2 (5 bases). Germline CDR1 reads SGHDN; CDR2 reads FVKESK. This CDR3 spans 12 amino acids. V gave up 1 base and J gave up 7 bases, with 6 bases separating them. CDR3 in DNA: TGTGCCAGCAGCCAAGGACTATATACGCAGTATTTT. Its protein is CASSQGLYTQYF. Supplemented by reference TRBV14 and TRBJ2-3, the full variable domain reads EAGVTQFPSHSVIEKGQTVTLRCDPISGHDNLYWYRRVMGKEIKFLLHFVKESKQDESGMPNNRFLAERTGGTYSTLKVQPAELEDSGVYFCASSQGLYTQYFGPGTRLTVL.